A selection of T cell receptor beta chains follows, all from one sample in a study of T cells in Graves' hyperthyroidism and ophthalmopathy. Each CDR3 protein gets one entry after TCRdb re-called the multiplex PCR reads with MiXCR. The sample yields 300,000 or so distinct CDR3 sequences, roughly 18% seen once. What was sequenced was blood. These receptors came from a woman between 45 and 60 years old with Graves' hyperthyroidism. Each CDR3 is given with its conserved first and last residue. D genes are given only for firm matches.

>TRBV5-1|14|NA|TRBJ1-1
CASSPTTGNTEAFF
>TRBV10-3|14|NA|TRBJ2-7
CAISDQGVPYEQYF
>TRBV3-1|14|NA|TRBJ2-1
CVSSQEGAKNGQFF
>TRBV28|15|NA|TRBJ2-1
CASSTRIGRTDEQFF
>TRBV29-1|15|TRBD1|TRBJ2-1
CSVGVGTGSYNEQFF
>TRBV27|11|NA|TRBJ2-5
CASRPQETQYF
>TRBV28|15|NA|TRBJ1-4
CASSFLGRGAEKLFF
>TRBV14|15|NA|TRBJ1-6
CASSQVGLGNSPLHF
>TRBV3-1|19|NA|TRBJ2-1
CASSQGGSAWKSSYNEQFF
>TRBV2|13|TRBD1|TRBJ2-1
CASRPDRGGEQFF
>TRBV29-1|16|TRBD2|TRBJ2-3
CSVPGPAGGPTDTQYF
>TRBV10-3|18|NA|TRBJ2-7
CAISESGSAETHGDEQYF
>TRBV19|14|NA|TRBJ1-2
CASSINQGLDGYTF
>TRBV7-9|13|NA|TRBJ1-1
CASSGRGSAEAFF
>TRBV6-2/TRBV6-3|13|TRBD1|TRBJ1-1
CASRDREDTEAFF
>TRBV7-6|11|NA|TRBJ2-1
CASSSLNEQFF
>TRBV18|17|NA|TRBJ1-4
CASSSQAPPSGGEKLFF
>TRBV5-1|16|NA|TRBJ1-4
CASSSEGGVTNEKLFF
>TRBV19|15|TRBD1|TRBJ1-5
CASSRGDELNQPQHF
>TRBV6-1|16|NA|TRBJ1-1
CASSLRAQGINTEAFF
>TRBV27|15|TRBD1|TRBJ1-6
CASSFQGARNSPLHF
>TRBV7-6|15|TRBD1|TRBJ1-4
CASSLGQGVGEKLFF
>TRBV30|13|NA|TRBJ1-5
CAWNRASNQPQHF
>TRBV6-5|15|NA|TRBJ2-1
CASSYGGGGRDEQFF
>TRBV6-9|16|TRBD2|TRBJ2-3
CASSYDQRGGTDTQYF
>TRBV10-3|19|NA|TRBJ2-2
CAISEPSPWTALNGGELFF
>TRBV12-3/TRBV12-4|15|TRBD2|TRBJ2-1
CASTLGGNPYNEQFF
>TRBV7-3|15|TRBD1|TRBJ2-2
CASSQGDRETGELFF
>TRBV28|14|NA|TRBJ2-1
CASLTAAEYNEQFF
>TRBV5-5|15|TRBD1|TRBJ2-7
CASSQPSGGLDEQYF
>TRBV15|16|NA|TRBJ2-3
CATSRGRGPSTDTQYF
>TRBV5-4|14|NA|TRBJ1-3
CASSLWGGGNTIYF
>TRBV28|15|NA|TRBJ2-1
CASSFWGVGGDEQFF
>TRBV12-3/TRBV12-4|14|TRBD2|TRBJ2-3
CASSPPGGALAQYF
>TRBV12-3/TRBV12-4|13|NA|TRBJ2-7
CASSLGVLARQYF
>TRBV29-1|14|TRBD2|TRBJ2-2
CSVLAGGPGGELFF
>TRBV27|18|NA|TRBJ1-5
CASSPLTVQGYSNQPQHF
>TRBV6-1|13|NA|TRBJ1-2
CASAPGRRYGYTF
>TRBV5-1|15|NA|TRBJ1-1
CASSLEQGYDTEAFF
>TRBV6-1|15|TRBD1|TRBJ1-2
CASTEGGGQGLGYTF
>TRBV30|13|TRBD2|TRBJ2-7
CAWSRLGGVEQYF
>TRBV18|14|NA|TRBJ1-2
CASSPPGANYGYTF
>TRBV3-1|17|TRBD2|TRBJ2-2
CASSQDLVAGVTGELFF
>TRBV12-3/TRBV12-4|16|TRBD1|TRBJ2-1
CASSPDRGGGVYEQFF
>TRBV5-4|14|NA|TRBJ2-1
CASSLVAGFNEQFF
>TRBV2|16|NA|TRBJ2-1
CASSDTDRLSYNEQFF
>TRBV3-1|14|NA|TRBJ2-2
CASSQGQNTGELFF
>TRBV19|12|NA|TRBJ2-2
CASSIPPGELFF
>TRBV19|13|TRBD1|TRBJ2-1
CASATGLYNEQFF